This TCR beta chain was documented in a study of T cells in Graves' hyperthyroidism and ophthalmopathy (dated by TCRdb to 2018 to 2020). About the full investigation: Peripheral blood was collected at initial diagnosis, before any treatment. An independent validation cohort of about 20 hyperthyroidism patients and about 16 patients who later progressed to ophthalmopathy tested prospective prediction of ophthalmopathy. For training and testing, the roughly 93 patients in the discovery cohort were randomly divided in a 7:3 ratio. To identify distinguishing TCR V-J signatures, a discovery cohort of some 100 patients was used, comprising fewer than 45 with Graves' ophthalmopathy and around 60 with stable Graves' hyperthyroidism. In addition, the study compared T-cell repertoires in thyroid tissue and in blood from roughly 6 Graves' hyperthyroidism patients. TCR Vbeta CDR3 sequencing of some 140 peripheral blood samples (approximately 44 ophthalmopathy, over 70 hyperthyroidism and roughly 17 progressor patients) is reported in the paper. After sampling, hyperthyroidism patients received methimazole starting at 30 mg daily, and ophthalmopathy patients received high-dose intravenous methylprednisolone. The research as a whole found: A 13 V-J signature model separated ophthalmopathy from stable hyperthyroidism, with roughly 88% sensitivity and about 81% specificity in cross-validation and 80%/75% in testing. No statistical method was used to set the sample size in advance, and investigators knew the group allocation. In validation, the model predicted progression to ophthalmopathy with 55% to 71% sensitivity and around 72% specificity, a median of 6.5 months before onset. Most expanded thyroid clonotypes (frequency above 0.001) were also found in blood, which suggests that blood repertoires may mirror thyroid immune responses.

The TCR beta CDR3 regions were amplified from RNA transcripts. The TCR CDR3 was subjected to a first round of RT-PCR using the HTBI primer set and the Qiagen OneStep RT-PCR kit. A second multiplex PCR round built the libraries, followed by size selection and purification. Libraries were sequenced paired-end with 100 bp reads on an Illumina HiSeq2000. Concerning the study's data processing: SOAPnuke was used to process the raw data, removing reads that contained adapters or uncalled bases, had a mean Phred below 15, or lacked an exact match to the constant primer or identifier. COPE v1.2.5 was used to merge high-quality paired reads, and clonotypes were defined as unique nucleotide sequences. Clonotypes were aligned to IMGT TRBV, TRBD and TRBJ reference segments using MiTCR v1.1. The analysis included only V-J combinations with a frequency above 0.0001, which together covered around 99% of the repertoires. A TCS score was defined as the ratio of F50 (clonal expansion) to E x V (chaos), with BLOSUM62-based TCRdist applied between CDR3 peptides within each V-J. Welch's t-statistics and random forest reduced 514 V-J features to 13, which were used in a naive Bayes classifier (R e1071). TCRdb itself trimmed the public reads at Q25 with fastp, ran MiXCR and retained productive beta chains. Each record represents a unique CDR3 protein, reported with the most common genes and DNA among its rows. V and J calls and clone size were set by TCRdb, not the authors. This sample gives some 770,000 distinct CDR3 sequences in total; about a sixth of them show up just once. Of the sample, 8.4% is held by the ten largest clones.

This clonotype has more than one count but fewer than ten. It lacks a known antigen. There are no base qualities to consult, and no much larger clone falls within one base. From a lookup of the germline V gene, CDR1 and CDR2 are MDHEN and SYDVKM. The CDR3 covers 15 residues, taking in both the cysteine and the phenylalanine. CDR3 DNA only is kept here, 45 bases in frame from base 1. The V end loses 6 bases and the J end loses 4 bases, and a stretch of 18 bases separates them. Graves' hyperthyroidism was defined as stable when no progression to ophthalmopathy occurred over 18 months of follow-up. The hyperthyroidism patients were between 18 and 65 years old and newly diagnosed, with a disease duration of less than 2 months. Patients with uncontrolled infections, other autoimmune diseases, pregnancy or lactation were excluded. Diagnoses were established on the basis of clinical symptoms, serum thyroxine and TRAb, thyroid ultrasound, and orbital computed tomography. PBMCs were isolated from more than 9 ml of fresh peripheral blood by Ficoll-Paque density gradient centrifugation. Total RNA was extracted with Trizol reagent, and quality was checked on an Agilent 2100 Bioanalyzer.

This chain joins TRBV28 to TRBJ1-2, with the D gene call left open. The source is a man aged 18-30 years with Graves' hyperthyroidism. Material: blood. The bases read TGTGCCAGCAGGGGTGGCGGCACCGCGGGCTATGGCTACACCTTC. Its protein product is CASRGGGTAGYGYTF.